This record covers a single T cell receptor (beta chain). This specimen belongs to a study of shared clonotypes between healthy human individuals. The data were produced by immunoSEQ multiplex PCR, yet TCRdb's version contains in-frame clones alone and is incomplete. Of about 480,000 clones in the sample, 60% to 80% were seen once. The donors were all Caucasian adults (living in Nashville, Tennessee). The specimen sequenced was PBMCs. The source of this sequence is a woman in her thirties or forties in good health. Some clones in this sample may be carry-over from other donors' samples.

CDR3 residues: CASSRGGKPYNEQFF. The CDR3 nucleotides are TGTGCCAGCAGCAGGGGAGGTAAGCCCTACAATGAGCAGTTCTTC. The chain has TRBV28 and TRBJ2-1; D may correspond to TRBD1 or TRBD2 (6 bases each). CDR1 is MDHEN and CDR2 is SYDVKM in the germline V gene. CDR3 length equals 15 residues. V lost 6 bases to trimming and J lost 2 bases, with 14 bases between them.